The rows below give T cell receptor beta chains drawn from one sample of a study of blood T cells in healthy people across ages. TCRdb re-derived calls from the 5' RACE reads in MiXCR, one entry per CDR3 protein. The sample has roughly 930,000 distinct CDR3 sequences, roughly 50% seen once. What was sequenced was blood. These receptors originate from a man aged 30 to 39 in good health. Both conserved end residues are part of each CDR3. A D gene is named only where the DNA matches it firmly. Size tells how often a clone was seen (once, few, many) or the class of an expanded clone, and some rows leave it out.

TRBD2	TRBV6-2/TRBV6-3	few	TRBJ2-1	CASSSHPSLAGGVNEQFF	TGTGCCAGCAGTTCCCACCCTTCGCTCGCGGGGGGAGTGAATGAGCAGTTCTTC
NA	TRBV21-1	NA	TRBJ2-7	CASSKRTNEQYF	TGTGCCAGCAGCAAAAGAACTAACGAGCAGTACTTC
NA	TRBV9	NA	TRBJ2-1	CASSVAGGHIEHFF	TGTGCCAGCAGCGTAGCCGGGGGGCACATTGAGCATTTCTTC
TRBD1	TRBV20-1	once	TRBJ1-5	CSAPRQGGQPQHF	TGCAGTGCTCCCAGACAGGGAGGACAGCCCCAGCATTTT
NA	TRBV24-1	NA	TRBJ1-5	CATSESGYSNQPQHF	TGTGCCACCAGTGAGTCAGGTTATAGCAATCAGCCCCAGCATTTT
NA	TRBV7-2	NA	TRBJ1-1	CASSPNGLNTEAFF	TGTGCCAGCAGCCCCAACGGCCTGAACACTGAAGCTTTCTTT
TRBD2	TRBV28	NA	TRBJ2-5	CASSFGRGVLKETQYF	TGTGCCAGCAGTTTCGGGCGGGGGGTTCTCAAAGAGACCCAGTACTTC
NA	TRBV20-1	NA	TRBJ2-6	CSASGPGIISGANVLTF	TGCAGTGCTAGTGGCCCGGGGATAATCTCTGGGGCCAACGTCCTGACTTTC
NA	TRBV7-9	NA	TRBJ2-7	CASSPIQGYEQYF	TGTGCCAGCAGCCCGATACAGGGCTACGAGCAGTACTTC
NA	TRBV4-2	few	TRBJ2-7	CASSQERVVYEQYF	TGTGCCAGCAGCCAAGAGCGGGTAGTCTACGAGCAGTACTTC